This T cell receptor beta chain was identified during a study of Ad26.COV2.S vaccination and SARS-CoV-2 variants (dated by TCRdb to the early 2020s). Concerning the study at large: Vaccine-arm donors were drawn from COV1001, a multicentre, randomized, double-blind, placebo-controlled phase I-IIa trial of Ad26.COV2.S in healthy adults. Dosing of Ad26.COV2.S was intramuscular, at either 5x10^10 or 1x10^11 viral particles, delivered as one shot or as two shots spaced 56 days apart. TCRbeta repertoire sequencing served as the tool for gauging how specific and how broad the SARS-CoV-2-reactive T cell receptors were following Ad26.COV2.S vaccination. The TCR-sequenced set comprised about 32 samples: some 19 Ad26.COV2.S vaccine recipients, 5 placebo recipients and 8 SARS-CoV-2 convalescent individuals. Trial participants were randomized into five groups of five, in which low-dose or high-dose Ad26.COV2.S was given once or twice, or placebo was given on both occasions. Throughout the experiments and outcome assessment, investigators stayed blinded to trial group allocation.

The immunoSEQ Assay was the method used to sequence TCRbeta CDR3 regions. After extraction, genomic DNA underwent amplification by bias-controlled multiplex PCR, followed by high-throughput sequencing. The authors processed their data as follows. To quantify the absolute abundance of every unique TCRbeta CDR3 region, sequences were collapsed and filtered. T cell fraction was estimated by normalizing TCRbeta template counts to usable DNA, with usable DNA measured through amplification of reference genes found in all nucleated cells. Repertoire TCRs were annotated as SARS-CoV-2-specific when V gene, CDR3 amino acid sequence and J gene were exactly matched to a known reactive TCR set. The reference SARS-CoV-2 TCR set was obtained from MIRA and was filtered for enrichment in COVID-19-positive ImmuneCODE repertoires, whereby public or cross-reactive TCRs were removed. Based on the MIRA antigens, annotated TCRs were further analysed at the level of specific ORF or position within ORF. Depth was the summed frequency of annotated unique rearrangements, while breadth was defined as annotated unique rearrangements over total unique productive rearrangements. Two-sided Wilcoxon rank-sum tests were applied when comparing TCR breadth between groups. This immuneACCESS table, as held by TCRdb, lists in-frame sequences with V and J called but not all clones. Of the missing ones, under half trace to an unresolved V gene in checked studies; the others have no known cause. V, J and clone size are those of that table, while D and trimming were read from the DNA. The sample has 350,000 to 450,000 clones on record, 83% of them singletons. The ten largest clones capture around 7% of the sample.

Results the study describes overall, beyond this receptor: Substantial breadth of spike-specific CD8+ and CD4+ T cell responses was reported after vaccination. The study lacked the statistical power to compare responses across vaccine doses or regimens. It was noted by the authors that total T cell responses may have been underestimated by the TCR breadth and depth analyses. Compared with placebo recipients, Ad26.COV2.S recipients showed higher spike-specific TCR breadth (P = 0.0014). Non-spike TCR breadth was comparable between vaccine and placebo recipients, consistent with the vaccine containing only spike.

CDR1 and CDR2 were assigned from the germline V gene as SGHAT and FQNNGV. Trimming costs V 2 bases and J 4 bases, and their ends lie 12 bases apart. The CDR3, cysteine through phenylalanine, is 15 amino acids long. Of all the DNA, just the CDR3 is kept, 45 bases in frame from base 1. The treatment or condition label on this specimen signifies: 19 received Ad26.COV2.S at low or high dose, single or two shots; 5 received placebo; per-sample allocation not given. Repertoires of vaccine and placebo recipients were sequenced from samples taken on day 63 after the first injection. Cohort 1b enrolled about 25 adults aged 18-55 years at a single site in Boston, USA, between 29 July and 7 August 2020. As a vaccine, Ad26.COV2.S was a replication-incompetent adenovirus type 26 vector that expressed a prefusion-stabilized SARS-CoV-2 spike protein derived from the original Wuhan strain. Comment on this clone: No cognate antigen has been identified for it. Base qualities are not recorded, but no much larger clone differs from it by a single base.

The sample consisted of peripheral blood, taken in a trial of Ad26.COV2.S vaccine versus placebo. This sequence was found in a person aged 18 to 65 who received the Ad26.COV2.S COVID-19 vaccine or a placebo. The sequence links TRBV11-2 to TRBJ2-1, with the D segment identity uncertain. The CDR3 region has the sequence CASSLSGPQYNEQFF. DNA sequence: TGTGCCAGCAGCTTATCCGGACCTCAGTACAATGAGCAGTTCTTC.